The source of this T cell receptor (beta chain) is a study of blood T cell repertoires in COVID-19. Study-level information: Samples of COVID-19 (acute and convalescent) were obtained from the United States, Italy and Spain.

In the study's own analysis: By means of reference gene primer amplification, nucleated cell counts were estimated. Data came from immunoSEQ multiplex PCR; TCRdb stores just in-frame clones and leaves some out. V and J calls and clone size are those listed in that table; D and trimming were worked out from the DNA. Among about 310,000 clones, approximately 81% were seen once, and the ten largest hold 1.5% to 2%. A single count supports this clone. This TCR was recovered from a woman aged 25 to 39 who had been exposed to COVID-19. Sequencing was carried out using PBMCs or T cells enriched from blood (not recorded which).

The chain's CDR3 is CASSSDGAGGSDTQYF. The DNA of the CDR3 is TGCGCCAGCAGCTCGGACGGGGCGGGAGGGTCAGATACGCAGTATTTT. This sequence joins TRBV5-1 and TRBJ2-3; 9 nucleotides agree with TRBD2. Trimming removed 3 bases from V and 4 bases from J; junction bases left unmatched: 9. The CDR3 spans 16 residues. The germline V gene has CDR1 SGHRS and CDR2 YFSETQ.